The source of this T cell receptor beta chain is a study of T cells in Graves' hyperthyroidism and ophthalmopathy. The CDR3 is made up of 15 amino acids. V lost 7 bases, J lost 0 bases, and 6 bases stayed unmatched. Regions amplified from RNA transcripts were the TCR beta CDR3 regions. The TCR CDR3 was amplified in a first-round RT-PCR using the HTBI primer set. TCRdb redid the calling of the multiplex PCR reads with MiXCR, one entry per CDR3 protein. Among 730,000 or so distinct CDR3 sequences, approximately 18% were seen once, and the ten largest hold roughly 17%. The chain couples TRBV12-3 or TRBV12-4 to TRBJ2-3, with TRBD2 identical over 8 bases. Sequences were obtained from blood. The TCR was taken from a woman aged 45-65 years with Graves' hyperthyroidism that later progressed to Graves' ophthalmopathy. CDR3: CASNRLASSTDTQYF. CDR3 nucleotides: TGTGCCAGCAACCGACTAGCGTCTAGCACAGATACGCAGTATTTT.